This T cell receptor (beta chain) was sequenced in a study of blood T cell repertoires in COVID-19. Study as a whole: The cDNA or gDNA used as material had been derived from T cells, B-cell-depleted T cells, or PBMCs.

TCRdb's table, derived via immunoSEQ multiplex PCR, lists solely in-frame clones and lacks some. Of roughly 30,000 clones in the sample, approximately 90% were seen once. The CDR3 has 13 amino acids. The V segment lost 7 bases and the J segment 6 bases; nucleotides outside the gene matches: 6. Per germline, CDR1 LNHDA and CDR2 SQIVND (reference sequence). Sequencing used peripheral blood. This chain joins TRBV19 and TRBJ2-3, with 8 bases identical to TRBD2. This clonotype was sampled from a human donor in a cohort sampled during active COVID-19. Here the CDR3 DNA reads TGTGCCAGTACTAAAGCGGGAGTGGATACGCAGTATTTT. It encodes CASTKAGVDTQYF.